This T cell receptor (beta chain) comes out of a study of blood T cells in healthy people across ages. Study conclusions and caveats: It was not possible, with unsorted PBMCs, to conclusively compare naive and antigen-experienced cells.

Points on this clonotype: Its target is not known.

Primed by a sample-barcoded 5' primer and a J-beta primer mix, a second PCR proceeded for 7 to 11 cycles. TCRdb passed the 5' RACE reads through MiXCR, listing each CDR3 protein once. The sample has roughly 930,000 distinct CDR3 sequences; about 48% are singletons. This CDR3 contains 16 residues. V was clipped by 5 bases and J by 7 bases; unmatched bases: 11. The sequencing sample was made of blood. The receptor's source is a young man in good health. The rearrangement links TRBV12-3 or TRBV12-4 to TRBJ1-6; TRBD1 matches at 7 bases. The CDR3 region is CASSLQTLGGNSPLHF. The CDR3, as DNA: TGTGCCAGCAGTCTCCAGACCCTAGGGGGCAATTCACCCCTCCACTTT.